This T cell receptor (beta chain) stems from a study of spatial heterogeneity in lung cancer. Study-level information: Detection consistently captured more beta-chain sequences than alpha-chain sequences. Study-level results: Within tumors, counts of expanded alpha and beta TCRs tracked tumor mutation counts.

Carried by each TCR cDNA molecule was a unique molecular identifier. TCRdb itself ran the 5' RACE reads through MiXCR, one entry per CDR3 protein. Of around 8,700 distinct CDR3 sequences listed, roughly 5.5% are singletons. Noted time point: sample taken at primary tumor resection. From tumor, nontumor lung or frozen PBMC, whole RNA was taken unsorted for sequencing. The CDR3 totals 15 residues. CDR1 and CDR2 (germline): MNHEY, SVGEGT. Trimming removed 2 bases from V and 1 base from J, with 9 bases in between. On this clonotype itself: Its antigen is unidentified.

This sequence originates from a female donor with early-stage non-small cell lung cancer. V usage is TRBV6-2 or TRBV6-3 and J usage is TRBJ2-1; D perhaps matches TRBD2 (6 bases). The sequenced sample was lung tumor tissue, obtained at surgery. In DNA form, the CDR3 reads TGTGCCAGCAGTTACCTTAGCGGTTCCTACAATGAGCAGTTCTTC. It specifies CASSYLSGSYNEQFF.